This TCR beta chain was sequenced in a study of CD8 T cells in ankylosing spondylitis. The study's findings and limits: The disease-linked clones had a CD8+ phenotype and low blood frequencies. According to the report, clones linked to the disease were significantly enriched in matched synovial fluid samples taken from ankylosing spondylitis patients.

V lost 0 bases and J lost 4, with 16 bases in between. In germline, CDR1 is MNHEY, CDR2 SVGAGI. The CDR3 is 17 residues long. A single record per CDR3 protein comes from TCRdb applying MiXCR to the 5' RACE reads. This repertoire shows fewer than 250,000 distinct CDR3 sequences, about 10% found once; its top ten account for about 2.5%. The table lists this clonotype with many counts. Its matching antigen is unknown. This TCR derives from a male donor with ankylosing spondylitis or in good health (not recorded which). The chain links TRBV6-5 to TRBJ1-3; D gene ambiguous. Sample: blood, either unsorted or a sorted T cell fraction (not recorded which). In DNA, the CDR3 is TGTGCCAGCAGTTACTCCGGACCAGCGCTGGAGGGAAACACCATATATTTT. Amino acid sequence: CASSYSGPALEGNTIYF.